Below are 14 T cell receptor beta chains sequenced from a single sample in a study of neurological immune-mediated disorders. MiXCR, run by TCRdb on the 5' RACE reads, gives a single entry per CDR3 protein. Of some 30,000 distinct CDR3 sequences detected, around 20% appear once; the ten largest clones hold more than 15%. The sample comprised PBMCs. These receptors were collected from a woman aged 55 to 70 in good health.

J is TRBJ2-1 and V is TRBV5-1; 10 bases line up with TRBD1. The CDR3 extends over 15 amino acids. Germline CDR1 SGHRS, CDR2 YFSETQ. V was clipped by 5 bases and J by 2 bases; unmatched bases: 4. CDR3 nucleotide sequence: TGCGCCAGCAGGGCGGGACAGGGGACCTACAATGAGCAGTTCTTC. It specifies CASRAGQGTYNEQFF.

This clonotype was counted ten times or more. J is TRBJ1-4 and V is TRBV4-1; TRBD1 might be the D (6 bases). The V end lost 1 base, the J end lost 0 bases, and 15 bases lay between the germline ends. CDR1 is MGHRA, CDR2 YSYEKL, per germline. The CDR3 contains 18 residues. The chain's CDR3 is CASSQGEGRQATNEKLFF. CDR3 bases: TGCGCCAGCAGCCAAGGAGAAGGGCGACAGGCAACTAATGAAAAACTGTTTTTT.

This clonotype has a count of ten or more. This rearrangement joins TRBV15 to TRBJ2-7; D might be TRBD1 or TRBD2, each matching 5 bases. Germline CDR1 and CDR2: LNHNV and YYDKDF (reference sequence). The CDR3 loop spans 14 amino acids. V lost 1 base and J 3 bases, leaving 10 bases between the germline ends. DNA for the CDR3: TGTGCCACCAGCAGAGCGGCAGGGAGCTACGAGCAGTACTTC. It codes for CATSRAAGSYEQYF.

This clonotype was recorded many times. The chain uses TRBV20-1 and TRBJ2-7, with 11 bases matching TRBD2. Germline lookup yields CDR1 DFQATT and CDR2 SNEGSKA (reference sequence). The CDR3 extends over 14 amino acids. Trimming took 5 bases from V and 4 from J; bases not matched to a gene: 7. This CDR3 reads CSAPPASGRYEQYF. As DNA, the CDR3 is TGCAGTGCTCCGCCGGCTAGCGGGAGGTACGAGCAGTACTTC.

Comments on this clonotype: At one of its ends the junction is not consistent with the germline gene, which may arise from a read error. This chain joins TRBV7-2 and TRBJ2-2; D perhaps matches TRBD2 (7 bases). Germline V gives CDR1 SGHTA, CDR2 FQGNSA. CDR3 length equals 16 residues. Here the CDR3 reads CASSLRAGANSGELFF. CDR3 DNA: TGTGCCAGCAGCCTTCGGGCAGGGGCAAACAGCGGGGAGCTCTTTTTT.

This clonotype was counted many times. The chain has TRBV2 and TRBJ1-6; TRBD1 might be the D (5 bases). The CDR3 consists of 15 residues. Germline V gives CDR1 SNHLY, CDR2 FYNNEI. Trimming shortened V by 0 bases and J by 7 bases, and 10 bases separated the two germline ends. The CDR3 DNA reads as TGTGCCAGCAGTGAAGCGGGGGGACCCAATTCACCCCTCCACTTT. Translated: CASSEAGGPNSPLHF.

The chain uses TRBV6-1 and TRBJ2-7; D remains unclear. CDR1 and CDR2 from the germline V gene are MNHNS and SASEGT. The CDR3 spans 13 residues. With 6 bases removed from V and 4 bases from J, the gap between germline ends came to 13 bases. The CDR3 spells CASSQNLYYEQYF. DNA of the CDR3: TGTGCCAGCAGCCAAAACCTGTATTACGAGCAGTACTTC.

This clonotype was detected a few times. The chain joins TRBV29-1 to TRBJ2-7, with 7 bases fitting TRBD1. Per the germline V gene, CDR1 is SQVTM and CDR2 is ANQGSEA. The length of the CDR3 is 14 residues. After removal of 7 bases from V and 2 bases from J, the junction contained 11 bases not matched to a gene. CDR3: CSAKGVQGAYEQYF. The CDR3 DNA sequence: TGCAGCGCCAAAGGGGTCCAGGGGGCCTACGAGCAGTACTTC.

This clonotype was recorded at least ten times. The V call is TRBV7-9, the J call TRBJ2-1, with D perhaps matching TRBD2 (7 bases). CDR1 SEHNR and CDR2 FQNEAQ come from the germline V gene (reference sequence). The CDR3 covers 16 residues. Trimming left V 2 bases short and J 10 bases short, with 21 bases between. This chain's CDR3 is CASSLRGREPDFEQFF. The CDR3 region has the DNA TGTGCCAGCAGCTTACGGGGGCGGGAGCCGGATTTCGAGCAGTTCTTC.

This clonotype is medium-sized by share. This chain uses TRBV5-6 with TRBJ2-5; either TRBD1 or TRBD2 may fit D (6 bases each). Germline V gene lookup returns CDR1 SGHDT and CDR2 YYEEEE. The V end was cut by 4 bases, the J end by 1 base, with 20 bases between. The CDR3 totals 17 residues. DNA of the CDR3: TGTGCCAGCAGCGTCTTAGGGGGGTGGATAGGCCAAGAGACCCAGTACTTC. It specifies CASSVLGGWIGQETQYF.

The chain links TRBV7-3 to TRBJ2-3; D is possibly TRBD1 or TRBD2 (6 bases each). The CDR3 has 14 residues. V was shortened by 5 bases and J by 6 bases, with 15 bases between the two germline ends. Germline values: CDR1 SGHTA, CDR2 FQGTGA. The DNA of the CDR3 is TGTGCCAGCAGCGATAGCAGGGGAGGCGATACGCAGTATTTT. Translating it yields CASSDSRGGDTQYF.

This clonotype was picked up many times. The gene calls are TRBV5-1 and TRBJ1-1, with D maybe TRBD1 (5 bases). From germline, CDR1 is SGHRS and CDR2 YFSETQ. Between the trimmed V and J ends, which lost 3 bases and 5 bases, there was a span of 17 bases. The CDR3 is 15 residues long. CDR3 nucleotides: TGCGCCAGCAGCTCCACGTCTCTGGGGGAGACTGAAGCTTTCTTT. Its protein is CASSSTSLGETEAFF.

Of note for this clonotype: This CDR3 fails to terminate in the conserved phenylalanine or tryptophan, so it likely reflects a read error. The chain employs TRBV20-1 and TRBJ2-5; 12 bases agree with TRBD1. The length of the CDR3 is 16 residues. Germline CDR1 reads DFQATT; CDR2 reads SNEGSKA (reference sequence). CDR3: CSDRDWGQGAGETQYL. The CDR3 DNA reads as TGCAGTGATAGAGATTGGGGACAGGGGGCTGGGGAGACCCAGTACTTA.

Ten or more counts support this clonotype. The chain links TRBV28 to TRBJ1-4, with TRBD1 matching 10 bases. J lost 7 bases, V lost 7 bases, and 9 bases had no gene match. CDR1 is MDHEN, CDR2 SYDVKM, per germline. The CDR3 is 15 residues long. CDR3 residues: CASTLYGTGAEKLFF. CDR3 nucleotides: TGTGCCAGCACCTTATATGGGACAGGGGCTGAAAAACTGTTTTTT.